This TCR beta chain was obtained from a study of cytomegalovirus exposure and HLA in healthy donors. Study results and caveats: Per published accounts, TCR beta sequences correctly predicted the HLA-A and HLA-B alleles of most subjects. Other equally common chains were less clonally expanded than HLA-associated TCR beta chains, a later analysis showed.

Nominally healthy donors provided the samples, though records likely missed some immune exposures. Germline CDR1 is MGHRA and CDR2 is YSYEKL. The trim removed 2 bases at V and 5 bases at J, leaving 9 bases unmatched. The CDR3 is 15 residues long. The PCR ran on 60 Vbeta and 13 Jbeta primers. Libraries were prepared by immunoSEQ multiplex PCR; TCRdb keeps only in-frame clonotypes and omits some of them. Of some 150,000 clones listed, 77% are singletons. About this clone: Its matching antigen is unknown.

Sequenced sample: PBMCs. The TCR was taken from a female donor in good health and CMV-seronegative. V gene TRBV4-1 combines with J gene TRBJ2-7; 7 bases map to TRBD1. CDR3 residues: CASSQPATGPHEQYF. CDR3 sequence (DNA): TGCGCCAGCAGCCAACCCGCGACAGGGCCCCACGAGCAGTACTTC.